What follows are 30 T cell receptor beta chains derived from one specimen sequenced in a study of OX40 agonist ivuxolimab in advanced cancers. Profiled with immunoSEQ multiplex PCR; TCRdb holds only in-frame clones, not every one. There are some 86,000 clones in the sample; about 89% occur only once, and about 9% lies in the top ten. Sequenced here: CD4+ or CD8+ T cells sorted from blood, sampled in a trial of the OX40 agonist ivuxolimab. The receptors come from an adult with an advanced solid tumor such as melanoma, head and neck, liver or kidney cancer.

The chain uses TRBV10-3 and TRBJ2-7, with TRBD2 matching over 9 bases. The CDR3 loop spans 17 amino acids. Germline CDR1 ENHRY, CDR2 SYGVKD. Trimming at V came to 2 bases and at J to 6 bases, leaving 14 bases not matched to a gene. The CDR3 protein is CAISERLAGHASSEQYF. The CDR3, as DNA: TGTGCCATCAGTGAGAGGCTAGCGGGGCATGCTTCTAGCGAGCAGTACTTC.

This sequence joins TRBV15 and TRBJ1-4; D not certain. Germline V gives CDR1 LNHNV, CDR2 YYDKDF (reference sequence). V gave up 0 bases and J gave up 4 bases, with 9 bases separating them. The CDR3 runs to 15 residues. The CDR3: CATSRDLGGNEKLFF. The CDR3 coding sequence is TGTGCCACCAGCAGAGATCTCGGTGGTAATGAAAAACTGTTTTTT.

This clone was found a few times. This chain connects TRBV7-2 to TRBJ1-1; D remains ambiguous. Germline V gene data show CDR1 as SGHTA and CDR2 as FQGNSA. This CDR3 has 14 residues. V lost 4 bases and J 1 base, leaving 10 bases between the germline ends. CDR3 DNA: TGTGCCAGCAGCTCCTCCCAACCGAACACTGAAGCTTTCTTT. Translation: CASSSSQPNTEAFF.

The sample holds a few counts of this clone. The rearrangement uses TRBV7-3 and TRBJ2-2; D is possibly TRBD1 (5 bases). The germline CDR1 and CDR2 sequences are SGHTA and FQGTGA. The CDR3 runs to 14 residues. V was trimmed by 2 bases and J by 3 bases, leaving 7 bases between them. The CDR3 reads CASSLLGDTGELFF. CDR3 bases: TGTGCCAGCAGCTTATTAGGGGACACCGGGGAGCTGTTTTTT.

V is TRBV2 and J is TRBJ1-1, with a tentative D call TRBD1 (6 bases). V was cut by 9 bases and J by 4 bases, with 15 bases left in between. This CDR3 has 13 amino acids. Germline V gene lookup returns CDR1 SNHLY and CDR2 FYNNEI. The CDR3 sequence is CARRGGIFTEAFF. The CDR3 coding sequence is TGTGCCAGACGAGGGGGGATTTTCACTGAAGCTTTCTTT.

The CDR3 here is CASSRWTGEVVDEQFF. CDR3 sequence (DNA): TGTGCCAGTAGCCGATGGACAGGGGAGGTGGTCGATGAGCAGTTCTTC. The chain uses TRBV19 and TRBJ2-1; 9 positions agree with TRBD1. Trimming took 6 bases from V and 8 from J; bases not matched to a gene: 14. Germline V gene lookup returns CDR1 LNHDA and CDR2 SQIVND (reference sequence). The CDR3 covers 16 residues.

The chain uses TRBV27 and TRBJ2-3; no clear D gene. Trimming stripped 8 bases from V and 1 base from J, with 4 bases between. This CDR3 spans 11 amino acids. Germline CDR1 and CDR2: MNHEY and SMNVEV (reference sequence). Here the CDR3 reads CASGRTDTQYF. For the CDR3, the DNA is TGTGCCAGCGGGCGCACAGATACGCAGTATTTT.

The chain's CDR3 is CSVHRDPGANVLTF. CDR3 sequence (DNA): TGCAGCGTTCACAGGGATCCTGGGGCCAACGTCCTGACTTTC. V usage is TRBV29-1 and J usage is TRBJ2-6; tentative D call: TRBD1 (6 bases). In germline, CDR1 is SQVTM, CDR2 ANQGSEA. V was trimmed by 5 bases and J by 2 bases, leaving 10 bases between them. The length of the CDR3 is 14 residues.

The chain is built from TRBV4-1 and TRBJ1-2; TRBD1 might be the D (6 bases). V dropped 4 bases and J dropped 3 bases, with 12 bases sitting between them. Germline CDR1 MGHRA, CDR2 YSYEKL. The CDR3 has 14 amino acids. CDR3 region: CASSPKGGHYGYTF. For the CDR3, the DNA is TGCGCCAGCAGCCCCAAAGGGGGACACTATGGCTACACCTTC.

The chain is built from TRBV7-6 and TRBJ2-7; D might be TRBD1 or TRBD2, each matching 5 bases. V was cut by 1 base and J by 3 bases, with 16 bases left in between. The CDR3 consists of 16 residues. The germline gives CDR1 SGHVS, CDR2 FNYEAQ. CDR3 residues: CASSLGSQGPIYEQYF. DNA for the CDR3: TGTGCCAGCAGCTTAGGTTCTCAGGGACCGATCTACGAGCAGTACTTC.

V is TRBV27 and J is TRBJ1-5, with TRBD1 as a possible D gene (5 bases). Trimming cost V 5 bases and J 0 bases, with 11 bases left between them. The germline gives CDR1 MNHEY, CDR2 SMNVEV (reference sequence). The CDR3 totals 15 residues. CDR3 sequence: CASSVARDSNQPQHF. CDR3 DNA sequence: TGTGCCAGCAGTGTAGCCAGGGATAGCAATCAGCCCCAGCATTTT.

CDR3 nucleotides: TGCGCCAGCAGTGAGGACCTCGGTGGCCCCAGCGATGAGCAGTTCTTC. Encoded protein: CASSEDLGGPSDEQFF. The J gene is TRBJ2-1, the V gene TRBV10-1; the D is unclear. The CDR3 runs 16 residues. CDR1 and CDR2 from the germline V gene are WNHNN and SYGVQD (reference sequence). V was shortened by 2 bases and J by 8 bases, with 19 bases between the two germline ends.

V is TRBV9 and J is TRBJ1-1, with D hard to call. Trimming removed 0 bases from V and 8 bases from J, with 11 bases in between. Germline values: CDR1 SGDLS, CDR2 YYNGEE. The CDR3 is made up of 13 amino acids. In DNA form, the CDR3 reads TGTGCCAGCAGCGTAGCCCGGGATACGGAAGCTTTCTTT. Translation: CASSVARDTEAFF.

The chain links TRBV14 to TRBJ1-1; D remains unclear. Germline values: CDR1 SGHDN, CDR2 FVKESK. The CDR3 runs 13 residues. V was cut by 3 bases and J by 6 bases, with 11 bases left in between. CDR3 residues: CASSHVKGSEAFF. CDR3 nucleotides: TGTGCCAGCAGCCACGTGAAAGGGTCTGAAGCTTTCTTT.

The V gene is TRBV19, the J gene TRBJ2-7; D remains ambiguous. Trimming shortened V by 3 bases and J by 3 bases, and 18 bases separated the two germline ends. CDR3 length: 16 amino acids. Germline V gene lookup returns CDR1 LNHDA and CDR2 SQIVND (reference sequence). CDR3 in amino acids: CASSMRTPSPYYEQYF. As DNA, the CDR3 is TGTGCCAGTAGTATGAGAACTCCTAGTCCCTACTACGAGCAGTACTTC.

The CDR3 loop reads CASSLGLRQFF. Written as DNA, the CDR3 is TGTGCCAGCAGCTTGGGACTTCGCCAGTTCTTC. The rearrangement uses TRBV7-9 and TRBJ2-1, with D possibly matching TRBD2 (6 bases). Germline loops: CDR1 SEHNR, CDR2 FQNEAQ (reference sequence). CDR3 length: 11 residues. V lost 3 bases and J 13 bases, leaving 10 bases between the germline ends.

The chain carries TRBV5-4 and TRBJ2-2, with unresolved D. The V end was cut by 3 bases, the J end by 4 bases, with 7 bases between. The CDR3 contains 13 residues. The germline V gene has CDR1 SGHNT and CDR2 YYREEE (reference sequence). The CDR3 protein is CASSYTGTGELFF. CDR3 nucleotide sequence: TGTGCCAGCAGCTACACTGGCACCGGGGAGCTGTTTTTT.

V and J are TRBV29-1 and TRBJ2-7, with D perhaps matching TRBD2 (5 bases). Germline-derived CDR1 and CDR2 are SQVTM and ANQGSEA. The CDR3 has 15 residues. Trimming cost V 3 bases and J 5 bases, with 20 bases left between them. CDR3 sequence: CSVELWAGGHHEQYF. CDR3 nucleotides: TGCAGCGTTGAGCTCTGGGCGGGCGGGCACCACGAGCAGTACTTC.

The chain couples TRBV27 to TRBJ2-5, with TRBD2 identical over 11 bases. The J call may be in error: the DNA end matches TRBJ2-7 better. CDR1 MNHEY and CDR2 SMNVEV come from the germline V gene (reference sequence). The CDR3 is 15 residues long. CDR3 in DNA: TGTGCCAGCAGTCCGGGACTAGCGGACTCCTACGAGCAGTACTTC. This gives the protein CASSPGLADSYEQYF.

The chain is built from TRBV9 and TRBJ1-5, with a possible D match to TRBD1 (5 bases). V was trimmed by 4 bases and J by 4 bases, leaving 12 bases between them. The CDR3 totals 14 residues. Germline-derived CDR1 and CDR2 are SGDLS and YYNGEE. For the CDR3, the DNA is TGTGCCAGCAGCTTCAGACAGATTAATCAGCCCCAGCATTTT. Residues: CASSFRQINQPQHF. Variable domain in full (rest from reference TRBV9 and TRBJ1-5): DSGVTQTPKHLITATGQRVTLRCSPRSGDLSVYWYQQSLDQGLQFLIQYYNGEERAKGNILERFSAQQFPDLHSELNLSSLELGDSALYFCASSFRQINQPQHFGDGTRLSIL.

The genes are TRBV7-3 and TRBJ2-6; TRBD2 matches 9 bases. This CDR3 has 18 amino acids. J was trimmed by 0 bases and V by 1 base; bases with no gene match: 4. CDR1 SGHTA and CDR2 FQGTGA come from the germline V gene. CDR3 nucleotide sequence: TGTGCCAGCAGCTTAAGCGGGAGGGTGAACTCTGGGGCCAACGTCCTGACTTTC. Its protein product is CASSLSGRVNSGANVLTF.

On this clone itself: Other nucleotide sequences in the sample specify the same CDR3. The chain carries TRBV28 and TRBJ1-2; perhaps TRBD1 as D (5 bases). This CDR3 is 13 amino acids long. CDR1 is MDHEN and CDR2 is SYDVKM in the germline V gene. The ends were cut back, 2 bases at V and 1 base at J, with 5 bases in the middle. This CDR3 reads CASSLQGNYGYTF. In nucleotides, the CDR3 is TGTGCCAGCAGTTTACAGGGTAACTATGGCTACACCTTC.

This clone was recorded a few times. This chain uses TRBV27 with TRBJ1-5; D gene ambiguous. Per germline, CDR1 MNHEY and CDR2 SMNVEV (reference sequence). Trimming removed 2 bases from V and 5 bases from J, with 13 bases in between. The length of the CDR3 is 15 residues. The CDR3, as DNA: TGTGCCAGCAGTTTAGCTGGAGGGCGGGATCAGCCCCAGCATTTT. This gives the protein CASSLAGGRDQPQHF.

Worth noting for this clone: The same CDR3 arises from other DNA sequences in this sample as well. The chain employs TRBV9 and TRBJ2-2; D is unresolved. The CDR3 has 14 residues. Germline V gene data show CDR1 as SGDLS and CDR2 as YYNGEE. V was clipped by 0 bases and J by 1 base, with 4 bases between them. As DNA, the CDR3 is TGTGCCAGCAGCGTAGGCCTGAACACCGGGGAGCTGTTTTTT. Its protein product is CASSVGLNTGELFF.

The rearrangement links TRBV28 to TRBJ1-2; possible D gene TRBD1, 6 bases. The V and J ends lost 2 bases and 2 bases respectively, with 12 bases between them. Germline V gives CDR1 MDHEN, CDR2 SYDVKM. This CDR3 has 15 amino acids. This CDR3 is CASSLHSGVNYGYTF. For the CDR3, the DNA is TGTGCCAGCAGTTTACATTCAGGGGTCAACTATGGCTACACCTTC.

This chain connects TRBV28 to TRBJ2-7, with 11 bases matching TRBD2. CDR1 is MDHEN, CDR2 SYDVKM, per germline. J was trimmed by 6 bases and V by 2 bases; bases with no gene match: 15. The length of the CDR3 is 18 residues. CDR3 residues: CASSLVRTSGSSQGEQYF. The CDR3 DNA is TGTGCCAGCAGTTTAGTTCGCACTAGCGGGAGTTCTCAAGGCGAGCAGTACTTC.

V usage is TRBV2 and J usage is TRBJ1-2; the D gene is possibly TRBD1 (5 bases). This CDR3 is 13 amino acids long. Germline V gene lookup returns CDR1 SNHLY and CDR2 FYNNEI. V dropped 6 bases and J dropped 2 bases, with 10 bases sitting between them. The CDR3 region is CASSREINYGYTF. CDR3 bases: TGTGCCAGCAGCAGGGAGATCAACTATGGCTACACCTTC.

This chain links TRBV28 with TRBJ2-5; no firm D call. Per germline, CDR1 MDHEN and CDR2 SYDVKM. Trimming pared 5 bases from V and 11 bases from J, leaving 12 bases between. The CDR3 loop spans 11 amino acids. The CDR3 DNA reads TGTGCCAGCAGTCTCGTAGGAGAGCAGTACTTC. It translates to CASSLVGEQYF.

The chain couples TRBV27 to TRBJ2-5; TRBD2 agrees at 8 bases. The CDR3 is 15 residues long. Germline V CDR1 and CDR2: MNHEY, SMNVEV (reference sequence). Trimming at V came to 5 bases and at J to 5 bases, leaving 10 bases not matched to a gene. This CDR3 reads CASSLSGGRQETQYF. CDR3 sequence (DNA): TGTGCCAGCAGTCTAAGCGGGGGAAGGCAGGAGACCCAGTACTTC.

This clone appeared a single time. The chain combines TRBV19 with TRBJ2-1; D possibly uses TRBD1 or TRBD2 (7 bases each). Germline assignment: CDR1 LNHDA and CDR2 SQIVND (reference sequence). The V gene lost 7 bases and the J gene lost 1 base, with 14 bases spanning the gap. This CDR3 region has 15 residues. The CDR3 region has the DNA TGTGCCAGTAAGTCCCAGGGGGGGTCCTACAATGAGCAGTTCTTC. Translated: CASKSQGGSYNEQFF.